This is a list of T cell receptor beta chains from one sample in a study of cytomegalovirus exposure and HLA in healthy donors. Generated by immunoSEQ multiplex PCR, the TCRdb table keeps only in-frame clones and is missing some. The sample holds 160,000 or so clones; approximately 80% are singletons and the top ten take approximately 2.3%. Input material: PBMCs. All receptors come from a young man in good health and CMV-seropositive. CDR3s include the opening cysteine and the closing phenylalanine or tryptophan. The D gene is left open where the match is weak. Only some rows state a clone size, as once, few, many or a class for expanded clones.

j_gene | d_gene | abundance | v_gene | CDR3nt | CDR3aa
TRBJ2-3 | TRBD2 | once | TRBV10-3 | TGTGCCATCAGTGATGGGGGGGGAGGAACAGATACGCAGTATTTT | CAISDGGGGTDTQYF
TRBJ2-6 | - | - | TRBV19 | TGTGCCAGTAGTCCCCGGACAGCCGATGGGGCCAACGTCCTGACTTTC | CASSPRTADGANVLTF
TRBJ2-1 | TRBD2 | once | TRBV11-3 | TGTGCCAGCAGCTTACGGCGGGGGGACGGTGAGCAGTTCTTC | CASSLRRGDGEQFF
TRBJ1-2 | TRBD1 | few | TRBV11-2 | TGTGCCAGCAGCTTACGAACAGGGGGTGGCTACACCTTC | CASSLRTGGGYTF
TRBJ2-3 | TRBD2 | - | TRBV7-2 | TGTGCCAGCAGCTTATTAGCGGGCAAGGAAGGTACGCAGTATTTT | CASSLLAGKEGTQYF
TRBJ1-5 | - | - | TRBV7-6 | TGTGCCAGCAGCCCGGGGAACGGACAGCCCCAGCATTTT | CASSPGNGQPQHF
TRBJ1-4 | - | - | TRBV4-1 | TGCGCCAGCAGCCAGTTTACAGGTAGTCCTGAAAAACTGTTTTTT | CASSQFTGSPEKLFF
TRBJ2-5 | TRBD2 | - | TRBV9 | TGTGCCAGCAGCACATCGTTACGGGCGGGGGGCCAAGAGACCCAGTACTTC | CASSTSLRAGGQETQYF
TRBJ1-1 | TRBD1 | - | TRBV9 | TGTGCCAGCAGCGCTGGACAGGGTAATTTGGACACTGAAGCTTTCTTT | CASSAGQGNLDTEAFF
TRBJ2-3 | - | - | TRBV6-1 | TGTGCCAGCAGTGAAAATGAGGGGGGCACAGATACGCAGTATTTT | CASSENEGGTDTQYF
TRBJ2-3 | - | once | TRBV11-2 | TGTGCCAGCAGCTTAGGACAGCTCAAAAGGTATTTT | CASSLGQLKRYF
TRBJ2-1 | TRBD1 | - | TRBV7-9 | TGTGCCAGCAACCTAGGGACAGGGACTTCTAGCTCCTACAATGAGCAGTTCTTC | CASNLGTGTSSSYNEQFF
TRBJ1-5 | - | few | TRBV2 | TGTGCCAGCAGTGAAGGTCAGATAATTCAGCCCCAGCATTTT | CASSEGQIIQPQHF
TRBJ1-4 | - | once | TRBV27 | TGTGCCAGCAGTACAATCAATTCAGGGGTCCGGGAATTAAATCGTGAAAAACTGTTTTTT | CASSTINSGVRELNREKLFF
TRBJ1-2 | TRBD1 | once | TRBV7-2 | TGTGCCAGCAGCCTTCAGGGACAGGGCTATGGCTACACCTTC | CASSLQGQGYGYTF
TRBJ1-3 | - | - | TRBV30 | TGTGCCATAGTATGGGGCGGTGGAAACACCATATATTTT | CAIVWGGGNTIYF
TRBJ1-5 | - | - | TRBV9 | TGTGCCAGCAGCGTAGGGTTTCAGGACAGTCAGCCCCAGCATTTT | CASSVGFQDSQPQHF
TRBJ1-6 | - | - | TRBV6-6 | TGTGCCAGCACCGATGACGGGATGGGTTCACCCCTCCACTTT | CASTDDGMGSPLHF
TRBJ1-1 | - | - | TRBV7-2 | TGTGCCAGCAGCTCCACTTTCACTGAAGCTTTCTTT | CASSSTFTEAFF
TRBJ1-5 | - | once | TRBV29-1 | TGCAGCGTTTCGACAGGTAGCAATCAGCCCCAGCATTTT | CSVSTGSNQPQHF
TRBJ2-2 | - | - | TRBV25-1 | TGTGCCAGCAGTGTAGGGGAAACCGGGGAGCTGTTTTTT | CASSVGETGELFF
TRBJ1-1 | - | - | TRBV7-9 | TGTGCCAGCAACACAGACCGGGGGGACCACACTGAAGCTTTCTTT | CASNTDRGDHTEAFF
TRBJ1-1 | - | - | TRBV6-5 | TGTGCCAGCAGTTTGGGCAGGTCGGACACTGAAGCTTTCTTT | CASSLGRSDTEAFF
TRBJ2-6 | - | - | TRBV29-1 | TGCAGCACTCTTAGTGGTGGGGCCAACGTCCTGACTTTC | CSTLSGGANVLTF
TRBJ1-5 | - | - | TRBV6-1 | TGTGCCAGCATTCGAACGGCGGGGGTTCAGCCCCAGCATTTT | CASIRTAGVQPQHF
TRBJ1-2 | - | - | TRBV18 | TGTGCCAGCTCACCACCGGGGCAGGGCATTGATGGCTACACCTTC | CASSPPGQGIDGYTF
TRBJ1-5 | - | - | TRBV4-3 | TGCGCCAGCAGCCAAGATTGGGGAGCCGACAATCAGCCCCAGCATTTT | CASSQDWGADNQPQHF
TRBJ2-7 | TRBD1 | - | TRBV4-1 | TGCGCCAGCAGCCAAGATCCTCGCCAGGGGGCGGGCGAGCAGTACTTC | CASSQDPRQGAGEQYF
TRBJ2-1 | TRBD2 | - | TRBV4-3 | TGCGCCAGCAGCCGAACGGCCTGGGCTAGCGGGGACTCCAATGAGCAGTTCTTC | CASSRTAWASGDSNEQFF
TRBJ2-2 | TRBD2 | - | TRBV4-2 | TGTGCCAGCAGCCCGACTAGCGGGGGTCCCGGGGAGCTGTTTTTT | CASSPTSGGPGELFF
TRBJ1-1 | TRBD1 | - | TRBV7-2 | TGTGCCAGCAGCTCCATACAGGGGGCAGGGACTGAAGCTTTCTTT | CASSSIQGAGTEAFF
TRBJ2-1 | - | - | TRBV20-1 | TGCAGTGCTAGGAGTTCTGAGCAGTTCTTC | CSARSSEQFF
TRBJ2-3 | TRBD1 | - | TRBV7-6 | TGTGCCAGCAGCTTGACCGGGACAGCGAGCACAGATACGCAGTATTTT | CASSLTGTASTDTQYF
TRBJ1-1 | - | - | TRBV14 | TGTGCCAGCAGCCAAGATCTGGGGACAATGAACACTGAAGCTTTCTTT | CASSQDLGTMNTEAFF
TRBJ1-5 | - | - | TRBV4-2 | TGTGCCAGCAGCCGTAATGCAGGGGAAGAAAGCAATCAGCCCCAGCATTTT | CASSRNAGEESNQPQHF